Below, 5 T cell receptor beta chains from the same sample are listed, as sequenced in a study of metastatic and nonmetastatic thyroid tumors. TCRdb redid the clone calls on the PCR reads using MiXCR. Of roughly 8,900 clones in the sample, around 28% were seen once. Patients had received no treatment of any kind before thyroid surgery. The material sequenced was tumor tissue. Receptors originate from a female donor with papillary thyroid cancer or a benign thyroid nodule (not recorded which). Some clones in this sample may be carry-over from other donors' samples.

This clone is categorized as large. The CDR3 bases are TGCGCCAGCAGCTCACCGGGACTAGGCACCTACGAGCAGTACTTC. Translation: CASSSPGLGTYEQYF. The chain couples TRBV5-1 to TRBJ2-7, with 8 bases matching TRBD2. V lost 3 bases to trimming and J lost 2 bases; unmatched junction nucleotides: 7. Germline CDR1 SGHRS, CDR2 YFSETQ. This CDR3 spans 15 amino acids.

By sample fraction, this clone is medium-sized. This sequence joins TRBV11-2 and TRBJ2-5, with 8 positions matching TRBD2. Germline V gives CDR1 SGHAT, CDR2 FQNNGV. J lost 2 bases, V lost 5 bases, and 7 bases had no gene match. The CDR3 is made up of 15 amino acids. The CDR3: CASSPPGGLQETQYF. The CDR3 region has the DNA TGTGCCAGCAGCCCACCGGGGGGGTTACAAGAGACCCAGTACTTC.

The CDR3 protein is CASSQDLNPGVYGYTF. The DNA for the CDR3 is TGTGCCAGCAGCCAAGATCTAAACCCCGGGGTCTATGGCTACACCTTC. The chain recombines TRBV3-1 with TRBJ1-2; D ambiguous. Trimming took 0 bases from V and 4 from J, leaving 15 bases between them. From germline, CDR1 is LGHDT and CDR2 YNNKEL (reference sequence). The CDR3 consists of 16 residues.

CDR3 DNA sequence: TGTGCCAGCAGCTCACCAGGGGGCGCAGTGATCAATGAGCAGTTCTTC. Protein: CASSSPGGAVINEQFF. V and J are TRBV11-2 and TRBJ2-1; 8 bases are shared with TRBD1. The CDR3 covers 16 residues. The germline gives CDR1 SGHAT, CDR2 FQNNGV. J lost 6 bases, V lost 4 bases, and 11 bases had no gene match.

This clone was detected only a few times. The CDR3 loop is CATQPGQQYEQYF. DNA for the CDR3: TGTGCCACCCAACCGGGACAGCAATACGAGCAGTACTTC. This sequence joins TRBV2 and TRBJ2-7; the match to TRBD1 covers 7 bases. The V and J ends lost 10 bases and 4 bases, in that order; junction bases with no gene match: 10. The CDR3 sequence is 13 residues long. The germline V gene has CDR1 SNHLY and CDR2 FYNNEI.